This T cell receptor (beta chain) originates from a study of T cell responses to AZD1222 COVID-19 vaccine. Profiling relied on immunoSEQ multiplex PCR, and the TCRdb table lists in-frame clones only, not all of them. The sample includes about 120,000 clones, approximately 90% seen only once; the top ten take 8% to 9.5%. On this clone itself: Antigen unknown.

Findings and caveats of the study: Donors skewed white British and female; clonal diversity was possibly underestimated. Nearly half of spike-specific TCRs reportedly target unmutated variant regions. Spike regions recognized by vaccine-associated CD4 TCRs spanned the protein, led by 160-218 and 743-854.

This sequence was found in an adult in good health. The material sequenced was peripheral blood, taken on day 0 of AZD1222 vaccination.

DNA for the CDR3: TGTGCCACTGGGATGGCCGCAGATACGCAGTATTTT. Translating gives CATGMAADTQYF. The J gene is TRBJ2-3, the V gene TRBV2; D unresolved. The V end lost 10 bases, the J end lost 4 bases, and 12 bases lay between the germline ends. The CDR3 runs 12 residues. The germline gives CDR1 SNHLY, CDR2 FYNNEI. Looking up the rest from reference TRBV2 and TRBJ2-3 gives the full variable domain: EPEVTQTPSHQVTQMGQEVILRCVPISNHLYFYWYRQILGQKVEFLVSFYNNEISEKSEIFDDQFSVERPDGSNFTLKIRSTKLEDSAMYFCATGMAADTQYFGPGTRLTVL.